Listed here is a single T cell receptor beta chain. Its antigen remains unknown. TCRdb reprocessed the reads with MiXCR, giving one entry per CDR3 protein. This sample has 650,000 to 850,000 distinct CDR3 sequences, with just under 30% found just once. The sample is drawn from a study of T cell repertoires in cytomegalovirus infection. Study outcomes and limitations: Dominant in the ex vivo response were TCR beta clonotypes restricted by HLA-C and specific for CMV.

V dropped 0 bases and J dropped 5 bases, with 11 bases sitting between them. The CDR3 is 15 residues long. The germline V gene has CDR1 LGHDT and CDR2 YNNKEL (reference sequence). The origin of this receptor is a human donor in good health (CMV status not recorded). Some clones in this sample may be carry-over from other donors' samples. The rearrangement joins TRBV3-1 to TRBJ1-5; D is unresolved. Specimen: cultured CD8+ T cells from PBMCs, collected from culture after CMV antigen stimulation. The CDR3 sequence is CASSQDLGLDQPQHF. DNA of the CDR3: TGTGCCAGCAGCCAAGATCTGGGGTTGGATCAGCCCCAGCATTTT.